Sequencing of this TCR beta chain was carried out in a study of OX40 agonist ivuxolimab in advanced cancers. Study context: Partial response was recorded in three patients: one hepatocellular carcinoma and two cutaneous melanoma cases.

The method was immunoSEQ multiplex PCR; TCRdb's version includes in-frame clones alone and lacks a portion of them. This sample yields about 46,000 clones, of which more than 85% are seen a single time; approximately 10% belongs to the top ten. Blood sampling was done at baseline, cycle 4 day 1, and cycle 7 day 1. The sequence came from an adult with an advanced solid tumor such as melanoma, head and neck, liver or kidney cancer. Sequencing was performed on CD4+ or CD8+ T cells sorted from blood, taken in a trial of the OX40 agonist ivuxolimab.

CDR3 sequence (DNA): TGTGCCAGCAGCTTGGTCCCGGCTAACTATGGCTACACCTTC. Protein product: CASSLVPANYGYTF. The V and J genes are TRBV7-9 and TRBJ1-2, with unresolved D. Germline lookup yields CDR1 SEHNR and CDR2 FQNEAQ (reference sequence). The CDR3 runs to 14 residues. V lost 3 bases and J lost 0, with 8 bases in between.